This TCR beta chain was captured in a study of cytomegalovirus exposure and HLA in healthy donors. Assay used: immunoSEQ multiplex PCR; TCRdb lists only in-frame clones, some missing. The sample has 120,000 to 150,000 clones; roughly 87% are singletons. The V gene end was trimmed by 0 bases and the J gene end by 4 bases; junction bases not matched to a gene: 5. The CDR3 length is 16 residues. Germline V gene data show CDR1 as SGHRS and CDR2 as YFSETQ. The V gene is TRBV5-1, the J gene TRBJ2-3, with TRBD2 identical over 10 bases. The receptor was derived from a man between 18 and 29 years old in good health and CMV-seropositive. Material: PBMCs. The CDR3 DNA reads TGCGCCAGCAGCTTGGGGGCTAGCGGGAGCGCAGATACGCAGTATTTT. Translated, it gives CASSLGASGSADTQYF.